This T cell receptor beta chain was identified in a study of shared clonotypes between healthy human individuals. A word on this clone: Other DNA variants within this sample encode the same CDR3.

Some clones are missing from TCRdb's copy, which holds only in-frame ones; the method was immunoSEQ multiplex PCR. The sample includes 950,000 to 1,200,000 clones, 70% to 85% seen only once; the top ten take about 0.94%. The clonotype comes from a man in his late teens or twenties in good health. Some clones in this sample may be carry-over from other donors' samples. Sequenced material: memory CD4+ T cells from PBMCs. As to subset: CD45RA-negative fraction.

The DNA of the CDR3 is TGTGCCAGCAGTTGGACAGGGGGCGCAGGCACCGGGGAGCTGTTTTTT. This codes for CASSWTGGAGTGELFF. The gene calls are TRBV2 and TRBJ2-2; TRBD1 matches 11 bases. Germline V CDR1 and CDR2: SNHLY, FYNNEI. V gave up 5 bases and J gave up 4 bases; unmatched junction bases: 6. This CDR3 spans 16 amino acids. The variable domain in full, completed from reference TRBV2 and TRBJ2-2, reads EPEVTQTPSHQVTQMGQEVILRCVPISNHLYFYWYRQILGQKVEFLVSFYNNEISEKSEIFDDQFSVERPDGSNFTLKIRSTKLEDSAMYFCASSWTGGAGTGELFFGEGSRLTVL.